These 20 T cell receptor beta chains share one sample of origin, sequenced in a study of shared clonotypes between healthy human individuals. The repertoire was sequenced with immunoSEQ multiplex PCR; TCRdb's copy has only in-frame clones and lacks some. The sample includes roughly 1.4 million clones, less than 99% of them seen just once. Sequenced material: naive CD4+ T cells sorted from blood. Sample subset: CD45RA+ positively selected. These receptors originate from a man aged 25-40 years in good health.

Turning to this clone: Other DNA sequences in this specimen translate into the identical CDR3. The V gene is TRBV5-4, the J gene TRBJ2-2; the D gene could be TRBD1 or TRBD2 (5 bases each). Germline V gene data show CDR1 as SGHNT and CDR2 as YYREEE (reference sequence). Between the trimmed V and J ends, which lost 0 bases and 3 bases, there was a span of 9 bases. The CDR3 totals 15 residues. Here the CDR3 reads CASSLAGRDTGELFF. Written as DNA, the CDR3 is TGTGCCAGCAGCTTGGCGGGGCGGGACACCGGGGAGCTGTTTTTT.

The rearrangement links TRBV7-3 to TRBJ2-2, with TRBD2 matching over 10 bases. Germline CDR1 reads SGHTA; CDR2 reads FQGTGA. The CDR3 is 16 residues long. The V and J ends lost 2 bases and 4 bases, in that order; junction bases with no gene match: 4. For the CDR3, the DNA is TGTGCCAGCAGCTTAGGGCTAGCGGGAGCCACCGGGGAGCTGTTTTTT. It codes for CASSLGLAGATGELFF. Filled out from reference TRBV7-3 and TRBJ2-2, the complete variable domain reads GAGVSQTPSNKVTEKGKYVELRCDPISGHTALYWYRQSLGQGPEFLIYFQGTGAADDSGLPNDRFFAVRPEGSVSTLKIQRTERGDSAVYLCASSLGLAGATGELFFGEGSRLTVL.

The rearrangement uses TRBV4-1 and TRBJ2-1; 13 bases map to TRBD2. CDR1 is MGHRA and CDR2 is YSYEKL in the germline V gene. The trim removed 4 bases at V and 8 bases at J, leaving 8 bases unmatched. The CDR3 is 16 residues long. Here the CDR3 reads CASSPTGTSGNDEQFF. In DNA form, the CDR3 reads TGCGCCAGCAGCCCTACCGGGACTAGCGGGAACGATGAGCAGTTCTTC.

The chain is built from TRBV30 and TRBJ2-3; D is unclear. V lost 3 bases and J lost 14, with 18 bases in between. The CDR3 length is 12 residues. Germline V gene sequence: CDR1 GTSNPN, CDR2 SVGIG (reference sequence). Here the CDR3 reads CAWSATNAGSYF. In nucleotides, the CDR3 is TGTGCCTGGAGCGCTACGAACGCCGGATCGTATTTT.

This clone appeared a single time. V usage is TRBV10-3 and J usage is TRBJ1-2; 10 positions agree with TRBD1. The CDR3 covers 15 residues. V lost 4 bases and J lost 4; bases outside the gene matches: 6. Germline V gene lookup returns CDR1 ENHRY and CDR2 SYGVKD. CDR3 loop: CAISGRTGGGYGYTF. The CDR3 region has the DNA TGTGCCATCAGTGGTCGGACAGGGGGAGGCTATGGCTACACCTTC.

V usage is TRBV7-9 and J usage is TRBJ2-7, with TRBD2 matching 13 bases. Germline trimming cut 7 bases from V and 5 bases from J; bases unmatched to any gene: 11. The CDR3 totals 16 residues. Germline CDR1 reads SEHNR; CDR2 reads FQNEAQ (reference sequence). The CDR3 loop is CASNKMTSGRRHEQYF. CDR3 DNA sequence: TGTGCCAGCAACAAGATGACTAGCGGGAGGCGCCACGAGCAGTACTTC.

The chain is built from TRBV28 and TRBJ2-3; D is ambiguous. The CDR3 spans 14 residues. V was shortened by 4 bases and J by 1 base, with 9 bases between the two germline ends. Germline CDR1 MDHEN, CDR2 SYDVKM. CDR3 in DNA: TGTGCCAGCAGTTCCCCTGAGGGCACAGATACGCAGTATTTT. Protein product: CASSSPEGTDTQYF.

This chain uses TRBV18 with TRBJ2-7; 8 bases agree with TRBD1. The CDR3 extends over 15 amino acids. Per germline, CDR1 KGHSH and CDR2 LQKENI. The junction had 6 bases not matched to a gene; V was cut back by 5 bases and J by 0 bases. CDR3 residues: CASSSRDRSSYEQYF. The CDR3 region has the DNA TGTGCCAGCTCATCCCGGGACAGGAGCTCCTACGAGCAGTACTTC.

V usage is TRBV5-1 and J usage is TRBJ2-1; 10 bases are a match to TRBD1. CDR3 length: 17 amino acids. V gave up 4 bases and J gave up 3 bases; unmatched junction bases: 10. Germline V lookup: CDR1 SGHRS, CDR2 YFSETQ. The CDR3 DNA reads as TGCGCCAGCAGCCCCTGGACAGGGGGGACTATCTACAATGAGCAGTTCTTC. This gives the protein CASSPWTGGTIYNEQFF. The entire variable domain, with the rest obtained from reference TRBV5-1 and TRBJ2-1, is as follows: KAGVTQTPRYLIKTRGQQVTLSCSPISGHRSVSWYQQTPGQGLQFLFEYFSETQRNKGNFPGRFSGRQFSNSRSEMNVSTLELGDSALYLCASSPWTGGTIYNEQFFGPGTRLTVL.

V gene TRBV4-3 combines with J gene TRBJ2-1, with 10 bases lining up with TRBD2. The CDR3 covers 16 residues. The germline V gene has CDR1 LGHNA and CDR2 YSLEER. With 0 bases clipped from V and 8 bases from J, the junction kept 7 bases outside the gene matches. CDR3 nucleotides: TGCGCCAGCAGCCAAGATATGGTAGCGGGAGGCTATGAGCAGTTCTTC. It translates to CASSQDMVAGGYEQFF.

The chain links TRBV10-3 to TRBJ1-5; 8 bases map to TRBD1. This CDR3 has 17 residues. The germline gives CDR1 ENHRY, CDR2 SYGVKD. J lost 4 bases, V lost 6 bases, and 14 bases had no gene match. The CDR3 region has the DNA TGTGCCATCAGATCGGGGCAGGGGGCGACAGGAAATCAGCCCCAGCATTTT. This encodes CAIRSGQGATGNQPQHF.

The chain has TRBV7-6 and TRBJ2-7, with TRBD1 matching 9 bases. Germline lookup yields CDR1 SGHVS and CDR2 FNYEAQ. Trimming at V came to 2 bases and at J to 3 bases, leaving 11 bases not matched to a gene. The CDR3 has 17 amino acids. The CDR3 loop is CASSLISHPGQGYEQYF. CDR3 DNA sequence: TGTGCCAGCAGCTTAATATCCCACCCGGGACAGGGCTACGAGCAGTACTTC.

The chain carries TRBV5-6 and TRBJ2-1; tentative D call: TRBD1 (6 bases). The germline V and J ends were trimmed by 0 bases and 4 bases, with 11 bases remaining between them. The CDR3 is made up of 15 amino acids. The germline V gene encodes CDR1 SGHDT and CDR2 YYEEEE. The CDR3 loop is CASSLGSDRYNEQFF. The CDR3 bases are TGTGCCAGCAGCTTGGGGTCGGACAGATACAATGAGCAGTTCTTC.

The gene calls are TRBV7-3 and TRBJ1-5; the D is unclear. Germline V CDR1 and CDR2: SGHTA, FQGTGA. The CDR3 contains 15 residues. V lost 3 bases, J lost 4 bases, and 13 bases lay in between. As DNA, the CDR3 is TGTGCCAGCAGCTTTCGGGTAGGCGGGAATCAGCCCCAGCATTTT. Residues: CASSFRVGGNQPQHF.

In regard to this clone: Possible read error: a much larger clone is one base away. Other DNA sequences within the sample encode an identical CDR3. The J gene is TRBJ2-5, the V gene TRBV7-2; tentatively, D is TRBD1 (6 bases). The CDR3 length is 12 residues. The V end was cut by 5 bases, the J end by 5 bases, with 9 bases between. From germline, CDR1 is SGHTA and CDR2 FQGNSA. The CDR3 loop is CASSPQGETQYF. The CDR3 DNA reads TGTGCCAGCAGCCCCCAGGGGGAGACCCAGTACTTC.

The gene calls are TRBV12-2 and TRBJ1-1; the D segment call TRBD1 is taken from the table without a DNA check. TRBV12-2 is reported as a pseudogene. The CDR3 runs to 16 residues. DNA of the CDR3: TGTGCAAGTCGCTCCCTTAGGGGGACAGGGTTTGGGGCAGCTTTCTTT. Residues: CASRSLRGTGFGAAFF.

This chain joins TRBV5-1 and TRBJ2-7; D remains unclear. The CDR3 contains 14 residues. Between the trimmed V and J ends, which lost 0 bases and 6 bases, there was a span of 13 bases. The germline V gene encodes CDR1 SGHRS and CDR2 YFSETQ. The CDR3 region is CASSLGASPGEQYF. The CDR3 bases are TGCGCCAGCAGCTTGGGGGCCAGCCCGGGCGAGCAGTACTTC.

V gene TRBV6-5 combines with J gene TRBJ2-1; D is perhaps TRBD2 (6 bases). In germline, CDR1 is MNHEY, CDR2 SVGAGI. The V end was cut by 6 bases, the J end by 4 bases, with 16 bases between. The CDR3 covers 15 residues. CDR3 in amino acids: CASSRRDFPYNEQFF. CDR3 bases: TGTGCCAGCAGCCGACGGGACTTTCCTTACAATGAGCAGTTCTTC.

The chain has TRBV7-2 and TRBJ2-7; D perhaps matches TRBD1 (5 bases). CDR1 is SGHTA, CDR2 FQGNSA, per germline. The germline V and J ends were trimmed by 4 bases and 1 base, with 14 bases remaining between them. The CDR3 is 15 residues long. The CDR3 loop is CASSWPTGYSYEQYF. In DNA, the CDR3 is TGTGCCAGCAGCTGGCCCACAGGCTATTCCTACGAGCAGTACTTC. The variable domain in full, completed from reference TRBV7-2 and TRBJ2-7, reads GAGVSQSPSNKVTEKGKDVELRCDPISGHTALYWYRQSLGQGLEFLIYFQGNSAPDKSGLPSDRFSAERTGGSVSTLTIQRTQQEDSAVYLCASSWPTGYSYEQYFGPGTRLTVT.

V is TRBV6-1 and J is TRBJ2-5, with no clear D. V was trimmed by 4 bases and J by 4 bases, leaving 10 bases between them. The length of the CDR3 is 13 residues. The V gene's germline CDR1 is MNHNS and CDR2 SASEGT. CDR3 protein: CASSVEYSETQYF. The CDR3 DNA reads as TGTGCCAGCAGTGTAGAGTACTCAGAGACCCAGTACTTC.